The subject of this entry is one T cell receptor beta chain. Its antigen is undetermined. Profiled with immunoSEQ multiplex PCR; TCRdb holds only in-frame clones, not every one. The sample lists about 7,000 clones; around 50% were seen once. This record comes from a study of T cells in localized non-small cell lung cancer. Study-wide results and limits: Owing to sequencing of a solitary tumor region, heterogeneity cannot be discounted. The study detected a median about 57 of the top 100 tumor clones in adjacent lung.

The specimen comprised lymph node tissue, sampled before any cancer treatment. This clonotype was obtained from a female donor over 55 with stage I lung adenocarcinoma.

This CDR3 is CASSIRLAHITDTQYF. In nucleotides, the CDR3 is TGTGCCAGTAGTATTCGGCTAGCGCATATTACAGATACGCAGTATTTT. The chain carries TRBV19 and TRBJ2-3; D may be TRBD2 (6 bases). This CDR3 region has 16 residues. Germline CDR1 is LNHDA and CDR2 is SQIVND (reference sequence). V was trimmed by 3 bases and J by 3 bases, leaving 16 bases between them.